These 21 T cell receptor beta chains share one sample of origin, sequenced in a study of shared clonotypes between healthy human individuals. Method: immunoSEQ multiplex PCR; TCRdb's copy keeps in-frame clones and lacks some. Of about 2.3 million clones listed, over 85% are singletons. Sequencing used naive CD4+ T cells from PBMCs. Described subset: CD45RA+ positively selected. The receptors here all came from a man younger than 30 in good health. Some clones in this sample may be carry-over from other donors' samples.

This clone was counted a single time. The chain employs TRBV11-3 and TRBJ1-5, with D perhaps matching TRBD1 (5 bases). Trimming took 0 bases from V and 0 from J, leaving 12 bases between them. The germline V gene has CDR1 SGHNT and CDR2 YENEEA. CDR3 size: 17 residues. The CDR3: CASSLDRAGISNQPQHF. Written as DNA, the CDR3 is TGTGCCAGCAGCTTAGACAGGGCCGGGATTAGCAATCAGCCCCAGCATTTT.

The rearrangement links TRBV7-6 to TRBJ1-2, with TRBD1 as a possible D gene (6 bases). Germline V gene data show CDR1 as SGHVS and CDR2 as FNYEAQ. V was pared by 0 bases and J by 4 bases, with 33 bases between. This CDR3 has 22 amino acids. This chain's CDR3 is CASSLAHRGGDREANGAYGYTF. The CDR3 nucleotides read TGTGCCAGCAGCTTAGCCCACCGGGGGGGCGACCGGGAGGCCAATGGGGCCTATGGCTACACCTTC.

This clone was seen a single time. This chain joins TRBV7-2 and TRBJ2-3; D remains ambiguous. This CDR3 has 15 amino acids. The germline CDR1 and CDR2 sequences are SGHTA and FQGNSA. V lost 4 bases, J lost 0 bases, and 11 bases lay in between. The CDR3 here is CASSSSGLSTDTQYF. CDR3 sequence (DNA): TGTGCCAGCAGCTCAAGTGGCCTTAGCACAGATACGCAGTATTTT.

The chain couples TRBV6-5 to TRBJ2-7; TRBD1 matches at 7 bases. The CDR3 is 14 residues long. Per the germline V gene, CDR1 is MNHEY and CDR2 is SVGAGI. The V gene end was trimmed by 4 bases and the J gene end by 1 base; junction bases not matched to a gene: 4. CDR3 nucleotides: TGTGCCAGCAGTTCCCGACAGGGTTCCTACGAGCAGTACTTC. Encoded protein: CASSSRQGSYEQYF.

V and J are TRBV5-1 and TRBJ1-2, with D tentatively TRBD1 (6 bases). The CDR3 spans 13 residues. V was trimmed by 6 bases and J by 8 bases, leaving 17 bases between them. CDR1 and CDR2 (germline): SGHRS, YFSETQ. The CDR3 bases are TGCGCCAGCAATCTCGGGGACAATCGCGGCTACACCTTC. Encoded protein: CASNLGDNRGYTF.

The genes are TRBV10-1 and TRBJ1-2; TRBD1 matches at 9 bases. The CDR3 length is 12 residues. Germline CDR1 reads WNHNN; CDR2 reads SYGVQD (reference sequence). J gave up 9 bases and V 4 bases, and 3 bases lay outside the gene matches. The CDR3, as DNA: TGCGCCAGCAGTGGGGGACAGGGAAGCTACACCTTC. As protein: CASSGGQGSYTF.

The rearrangement links TRBV6-5 to TRBJ2-7; 9 bases are shared with TRBD2. This CDR3 spans 15 amino acids. Germline-derived CDR1 and CDR2 are MNHEY and SVGAGI. After removal of 6 bases from V and 6 bases from J, the junction contained 12 bases not matched to a gene. CDR3 protein: CASSRPGLAMGEQYF. Written as DNA, the CDR3 is TGTGCCAGCAGCCGACCGGGACTAGCCATGGGCGAGCAGTACTTC.

The rearrangement uses TRBV6-5 and TRBJ1-2; the D gene is possibly TRBD1 (6 bases). Germline loops: CDR1 MNHEY, CDR2 SVGAGI. This CDR3 contains 15 residues. The ends were cut back, 4 bases at V and 8 bases at J, with 20 bases in the middle. The CDR3 loop reads CASSSPVGGLGGYTF. The CDR3, as DNA: TGTGCCAGCAGTTCACCCGTGGGGGGGCTAGGAGGCTACACCTTC.

In this sample, this clone turned up once. Other DNA sequences in the sample encode the same CDR3. V usage is TRBV20-1 and J usage is TRBJ1-2; D remains unclear. Per germline, CDR1 DFQATT and CDR2 SNEGSKA (reference sequence). The CDR3 has 11 amino acids. V was pared by 4 bases and J by 3 bases, with 6 bases between. CDR3 DNA sequence: TGCAGTGCTAAAGAGGACTATGGCTACACCTTC. This codes for CSAKEDYGYTF.

The chain links TRBV9 to TRBJ2-2; 9 nucleotides line up with TRBD2. Trimming cost V 6 bases and J 8 bases; bases outside gene matches: 8. Germline loops: CDR1 SGDLS, CDR2 YYNGEE. The CDR3 loop spans 14 amino acids. The CDR3 DNA reads as TGTGCCAGCACCCCTAGCGGGGCTGCGGGGGAGCTGTTTTTT. Translated, it gives CASTPSGAAGELFF.

This chain joins TRBV5-5 and TRBJ2-7; possibly TRBD2 for D (5 bases). The V end lost 2 bases, the J end lost 7 bases, and 16 bases lay between the germline ends. The CDR3 consists of 14 residues. In germline, CDR1 is SGHKS, CDR2 YYEKEE (reference sequence). Here the CDR3 DNA reads TGTGCCAGCAGCTTTGGAGGACCACTTTGGGAGCAGTACTTC. Translated: CASSFGGPLWEQYF.

This clone has just one count. The V and J genes are TRBV2 and TRBJ1-5; maybe TRBD1 (5 bases). The CDR3 is 16 amino acids. Trimming stripped 6 bases from V and 1 base from J, with 16 bases between. Looked up from germline, CDR1 is SNHLY and CDR2 is FYNNEI. This CDR3 reads CASRQGGGRSNQPQHF. The CDR3, as DNA: TGTGCCAGCAGGCAAGGCGGGGGGAGGAGCAATCAGCCCCAGCATTTT.

The chain has TRBV1 and TRBJ2-7. TRBV1 is recorded as a pseudogene. This CDR3 spans 13 amino acids. CDR3: CTSSQQLGRTQYF. The DNA of the CDR3 is TGCACCAGCAGCCAGCAATTAGGCCGTACCCAGTACTTC.

The chain couples TRBV29-1 to TRBJ2-2; TRBD1 aligns across 7 bases. From germline, CDR1 is SQVTM and CDR2 ANQGSEA. The CDR3 is 15 residues long. V shed 6 bases, J shed 2 bases, and the junction held 9 bases outside the gene matches. CDR3 DNA: TGCAGCGTGGGGGATGGGACAGTCAACACCGGGGAGCTGTTTTTT. Its protein is CSVGDGTVNTGELFF.

A note on this clone: Other DNA sequences in the same sample also yield this CDR3. The CDR3 DNA reads TGCGCCAGCAGACTAGCGGGAAGCACAGATACGCAGTATTTT. As protein: CASRLAGSTDTQYF. V usage is TRBV5-1 and J usage is TRBJ2-3, with 10 bases identical to TRBD2. The CDR3 runs 14 residues. V lost 5 bases to trimming and J lost 0 bases; unmatched junction nucleotides: 0. Germline CDR1 is SGHRS and CDR2 is YFSETQ.

This rearrangement joins TRBV28 to TRBJ1-3; D is possibly TRBD1 (5 bases). From germline, CDR1 is MDHEN and CDR2 SYDVKM. The V end lost 7 bases, the J end lost 0 bases, and 19 bases lay between the germline ends. The CDR3 has 17 amino acids. The CDR3 bases are TGTGCCAGCAAATACCAGGGACTCTCCGGCTCTGGAAACACCATATATTTT. Translating gives CASKYQGLSGSGNTIYF.

The V gene is TRBV5-4, the J gene TRBJ2-4; the D gene is possibly TRBD1 (6 bases). The CDR3 is 16 residues long. V lost 3 bases and J 1 base, leaving 14 bases between the germline ends. CDR1 is SGHNT and CDR2 is YYREEE in the germline V gene (reference sequence). CDR3 nucleotides: TGTGCCAGCAGCTCTGGACAGAGTCGGGCCAAAAACATTCAGTACTTC. Translation gives CASSSGQSRAKNIQYF. The whole variable domain, filled in from reference TRBV5-4 and TRBJ2-4, reads ETGVTQSPTHLIKTRGQQVTLRCSSQSGHNTVSWYQQALGQGPQFIFQYYREEENGRGNFPPRFSGLQFPNYSSELNVNALELDDSALYLCASSSGQSRAKNIQYFGAGTRLSVL.

The chain is built from TRBV6-5 and TRBJ1-5; D remains unclear. The length of the CDR3 is 13 residues. Germline lookup yields CDR1 MNHEY and CDR2 SVGAGI. Trimming took 6 bases from V and 7 from J, leaving 13 bases between them. The CDR3 here is CASRRALGQPQHF. The DNA of the CDR3 is TGTGCCAGCAGACGGGCTCTCGGGCAGCCCCAGCATTTT.

This rearrangement joins TRBV28 to TRBJ2-7; D may correspond to TRBD1 or TRBD2 (5 bases each). The CDR3 consists of 15 residues. Germline V gives CDR1 MDHEN, CDR2 SYDVKM. The V gene lost 3 bases and the J gene lost 5 bases, with 17 bases spanning the gap. The CDR3 coding sequence is TGTGCCAGCAGTTTCCCCTCGGGGCGAAGGAACGAGCAGTACTTC. Translating gives CASSFPSGRRNEQYF.

The chain carries TRBV7-8 and TRBJ2-1; D may be TRBD2 (6 bases). V was clipped by 5 bases and J by 7 bases, with 15 bases between them. This CDR3 region has 14 residues. Germline CDR1 is SGHVS and CDR2 is FQNEAQ. The DNA of the CDR3 is TGTGCCAGCAGCACCCGGGACTTCGGGAATGAGCAGTTCTTC. This sequence encodes CASSTRDFGNEQFF.

V gene TRBV19 combines with J gene TRBJ1-5; 9 positions match TRBD1. V lost 6 bases, J lost 5 bases, and 5 bases stayed unmatched. Germline values: CDR1 LNHDA, CDR2 SQIVND (reference sequence). The CDR3 length is 14 residues. Here the CDR3 DNA reads TGTGCCAGTAGCCCGGGACAGGGCTATCAGCCCCAGCATTTT. Protein sequence: CASSPGQGYQPQHF.